The TCR beta chain described here comes from a study of molecular identifiers for immune sequencing clone quantification. The CDR3 is 17 amino acids. Germline V gives CDR1 MNHEY, CDR2 SMNVEV (reference sequence). Trimming took 5 bases from V and 0 from J, leaving 17 bases between them. This clonotype showed up many times. The antigen is unknown. Findings of the study overall: Clones carrying above 20 RNA copies accounted for over 97% of effector molecules, under 1% in naive cells.

When naive CD8 T cells were sorted, they were gated as CD8+CD4-CCR7+CD45RA+. TCRdb ran MiXCR on the PCR reads and lists one entry per CDR3 protein. The data show 60,000 to 70,000 distinct CDR3 sequences, with 15% to 20% seen just once and 1.5% held by the top ten. The source of this sequence is a human donor in good health. Some libraries in this study had Jurkat cell RNA spiked in. This chain uses TRBV27 with TRBJ1-3, with a tentative D call TRBD1 (6 bases). Specimen: naive CD8+ T cells from blood, with Jurkat cell RNA spiked in. Subset reported: FACS-sorted CD8+CD4-CCR7+CD45RA+ naive T cells. The CDR3 sequence is CASSNLGHQYSGNTIYF. Here the CDR3 DNA reads TGTGCCAGCAGTAACCTGGGACACCAGTACTCTGGAAACACCATATATTTT.